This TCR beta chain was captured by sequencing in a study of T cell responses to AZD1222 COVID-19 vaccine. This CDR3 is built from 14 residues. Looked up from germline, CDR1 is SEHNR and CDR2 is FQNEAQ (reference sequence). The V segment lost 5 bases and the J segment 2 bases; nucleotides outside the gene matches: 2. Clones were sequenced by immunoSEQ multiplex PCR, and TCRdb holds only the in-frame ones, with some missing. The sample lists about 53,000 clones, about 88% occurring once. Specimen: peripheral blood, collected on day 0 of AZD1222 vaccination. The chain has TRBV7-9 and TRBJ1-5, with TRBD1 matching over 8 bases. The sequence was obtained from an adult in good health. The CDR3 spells CASSVDRGNQPQHF. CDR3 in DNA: TGTGCCAGCAGCGTGGACAGGGGCAATCAGCCCCAGCATTTT.